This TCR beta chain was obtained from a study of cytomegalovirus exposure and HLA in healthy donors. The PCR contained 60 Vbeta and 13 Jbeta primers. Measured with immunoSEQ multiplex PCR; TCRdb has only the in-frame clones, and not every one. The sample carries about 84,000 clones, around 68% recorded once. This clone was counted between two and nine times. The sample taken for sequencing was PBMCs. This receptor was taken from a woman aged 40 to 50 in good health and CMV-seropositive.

CDR3 bases: TGTGCCAGCAGCTTATTCCTGGCAGATGAAAAACTGTTTTTT. The encoded protein is CASSLFLADEKLFF. V gene TRBV7-8 combines with J gene TRBJ1-4; D is uncertain. The CDR3 is made up of 14 amino acids. Germline V gives CDR1 SGHVS, CDR2 FQNEAQ. The V end lost 2 bases, the J end lost 6 bases, and 10 bases lay between the germline ends.